This TCR beta chain was identified during a study of blood T cells in healthy people across ages. The wider study: Template switching retrieved approximately one barcoded beta molecule for each two T cells.

With a J-beta primer mix and a sample-barcoded 5' primer, a second PCR ran about 7 to 12 cycles. Each CDR3 protein is one row after TCRdb ran MiXCR on the 5' RACE reads. The sample lists 600,000 to 900,000 distinct CDR3 sequences, about a quarter occurring once. This clonotype has more than one count but fewer than ten. The antigen is unknown. Trimming took 5 bases from V and 7 from J, leaving 11 bases between them. This CDR3 has 12 amino acids. Study-level points and caveats: Higher diversity and more naive CD4+ cells were features of long-lived donors, compared to aged donors.

The data also belong to a second study, concerning T cells of mothers and their children. According to that study: The data showed no persistent microchimeric T cell clones.

Sequencing was done on a sample of blood. V usage is TRBV12-3 or TRBV12-4 and J usage is TRBJ1-2; no reliable D call. This TCR came from a boy between 10 and 17 years old in good health. Written as DNA, the CDR3 is TGTGCCAGCAGTCCTTGGATGGCTGGCTACACCTTC. Translation: CASSPWMAGYTF.